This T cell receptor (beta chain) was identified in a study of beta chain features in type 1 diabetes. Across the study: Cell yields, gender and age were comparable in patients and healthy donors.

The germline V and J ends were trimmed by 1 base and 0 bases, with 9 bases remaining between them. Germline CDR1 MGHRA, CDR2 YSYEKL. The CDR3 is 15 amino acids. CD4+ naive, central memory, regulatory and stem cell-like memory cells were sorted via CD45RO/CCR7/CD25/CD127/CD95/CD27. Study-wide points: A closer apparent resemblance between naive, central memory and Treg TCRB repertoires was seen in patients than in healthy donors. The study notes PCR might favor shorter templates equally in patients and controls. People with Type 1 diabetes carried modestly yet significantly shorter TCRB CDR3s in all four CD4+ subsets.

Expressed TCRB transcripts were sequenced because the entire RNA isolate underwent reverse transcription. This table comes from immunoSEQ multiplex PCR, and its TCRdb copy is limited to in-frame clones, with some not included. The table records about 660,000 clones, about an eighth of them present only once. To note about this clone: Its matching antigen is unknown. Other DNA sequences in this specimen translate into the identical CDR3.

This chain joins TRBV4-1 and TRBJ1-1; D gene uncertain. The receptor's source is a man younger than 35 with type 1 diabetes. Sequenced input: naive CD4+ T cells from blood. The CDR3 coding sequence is TGCGCCAGCAGCCAAGTCGGGTCCTTGAACACTGAAGCTTTCTTT. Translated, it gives CASSQVGSLNTEAFF.